These 25 T cell receptor beta chains came from one sample sequenced in a study of control samples from healthy donors and cancer patients. This table comes from immunoSEQ multiplex PCR, and its TCRdb copy is limited to in-frame clones, with some not included. The table records tens of thousands of clones, approximately 94% of them present only once. The sequencing sample was made of blood. These receptors came from a man between 25 and 39 years old in good health.

The chain has TRBV9 and TRBJ2-1; 12 nucleotides match TRBD2. Germline V lookup: CDR1 SGDLS, CDR2 YYNGEE. J was trimmed by 7 bases and V by 5 bases; bases with no gene match: 7. CDR3 size: 15 residues. Here the CDR3 DNA reads TGTGCCAGCAGTGAGACTAGCGGGAGAACAAATGAGCAGTTCTTC. This codes for CASSETSGRTNEQFF.

The chain has TRBV14 and TRBJ2-7, with D possibly matching TRBD1 (6 bases). The CDR3 consists of 14 residues. Germline CDR1 is SGHDN and CDR2 is FVKESK. Trimming pared 1 base from V and 4 bases from J, leaving 11 bases between. The CDR3 DNA is TGTGCCAGCAGCCAAGGAACAGGGTGGTACGAGCAGTACTTC. Translating it yields CASSQGTGWYEQYF.

This clone was detected only once. The V gene is TRBV6-1, the J gene TRBJ1-5, with 8 bases fitting TRBD1. The junction had 9 bases not matched to a gene; V was cut back by 4 bases and J by 4 bases. The CDR3 spans 16 residues. CDR1 is MNHNS and CDR2 is SASEGT in the germline V gene. Written as DNA, the CDR3 is TGTGCCAGCAGTGCGACATGGACAGGGTATAATCAGCCCCAGCATTTT. Residues: CASSATWTGYNQPQHF.

The CDR3 bases are TGTGCCAGCAGCTTAGTGGGAAGTTACACCTTC. This codes for CASSLVGSYTF. The chain is built from TRBV7-9 and TRBJ1-2; D is ambiguous. Germline V gene lookup returns CDR1 SEHNR and CDR2 FQNEAQ (reference sequence). The CDR3 has 11 residues. Trimming took off 1 base at V and 11 bases at J, with 8 bases between the two ends.

This clone was counted once. The chain employs TRBV9 and TRBJ2-3; no firm D call. The CDR3 covers 15 residues. V lost 1 base and J lost 2, with 11 bases in between. Looked up from germline, CDR1 is SGDLS and CDR2 is YYNGEE. The CDR3, as DNA: TGTGCCAGCAGCGTATTTACCGGATTCACAGATACGCAGTATTTT. Translation: CASSVFTGFTDTQYF.

V is TRBV28 and J is TRBJ1-1; unclear D gene. V dropped 2 bases and J dropped 0 bases, with 10 bases sitting between them. This CDR3 has 15 amino acids. Germline lookup yields CDR1 MDHEN and CDR2 SYDVKM. CDR3 in DNA: TGTGCCAGCAGTTTAGGTTCCTCTTTGAACACTGAAGCTTTCTTT. Its protein product is CASSLGSSLNTEAFF.

The chain has TRBV25-1 and TRBJ1-5, with D possibly TRBD1 on 5 matching bases. Trimming pared 4 bases from V and 2 bases from J, leaving 6 bases between. CDR1 and CDR2 (germline): MGHDK, SYGVNS. The CDR3 is 13 residues long. CDR3 DNA sequence: TGTGCCAGCAGTGTAGGGGGCAATCAGCCCCAGCATTTT. As protein: CASSVGGNQPQHF. Drawing the rest from reference TRBV25-1 and TRBJ1-5, the complete variable domain is EADIYQTPRYLVIGTGKKITLECSQTMGHDKMYWYQQDPGMELHLIHYSYGVNSTEKGDLSSESTVSRIRTEHFPLTLESARPSHTSQYLCASSVGGNQPQHFGDGTRLSIL.

This sequence joins TRBV15 and TRBJ1-1; D may be TRBD1 (5 bases). V was trimmed by 6 bases and J by 4 bases, leaving 21 bases between them. The germline V gene has CDR1 LNHNV and CDR2 YYDKDF (reference sequence). The length of the CDR3 is 16 residues. CDR3 DNA: TGTGCCACCAGGTACCGATCGGGGGTGAGGTTCACTGAAGCTTTCTTT. Protein: CATRYRSGVRFTEAFF.

V and J are TRBV19 and TRBJ1-5; D gene unclear. This CDR3 is 10 amino acids long. Trimming removed 9 bases from V and 5 bases from J, with 5 bases in between. The germline V gene has CDR1 LNHDA and CDR2 SQIVND (reference sequence). The CDR3 loop is CASPYQPQHF. CDR3 coding DNA: TGTGCCAGCCCTTATCAGCCCCAGCATTTT.

The chain links TRBV6-2 or TRBV6-3 to TRBJ1-1; D may be TRBD1 (6 bases). CDR3 length: 14 amino acids. Between the trimmed V and J ends, which lost 5 bases and 1 base, there was a span of 11 bases. Germline V CDR1 and CDR2: MNHEY, SVGEGT. The CDR3 DNA reads as TGTGCCAGCAGTCCCACAGGGAGGAACACTGAAGCTTTCTTT. This codes for CASSPTGRNTEAFF.

The rearrangement uses TRBV3-1 (or the pseudogene TRBV3-2) and TRBJ2-3; 7 positions agree with TRBD2. The germline CDR1 and CDR2 sequences are LGHDT and YNNKEL (reference sequence). Trimming cost V 4 bases and J 9 bases; bases outside gene matches: 7. The CDR3 has 13 amino acids. The CDR3 sequence: CASSRPGTKTQYF. The CDR3 DNA is TGTGCCAGCAGCCGACCCGGGACTAAGACGCAGTATTTT.

This chain links TRBV9 with TRBJ1-1, with no clear D. This CDR3 has 13 amino acids. The germline V and J ends were trimmed by 4 bases and 0 bases, with 7 bases remaining between them. The germline V gene encodes CDR1 SGDLS and CDR2 YYNGEE. This CDR3 reads CASSSYMNTEAFF. CDR3 bases: TGTGCCAGCAGCTCCTACATGAACACTGAAGCTTTCTTT.

The gene calls are TRBV25-1 and TRBJ2-6; 7 positions match TRBD1. With 7 bases clipped from V and 1 base from J, the junction kept 4 bases outside the gene matches. The CDR3 is 15 amino acids. CDR1 is MGHDK and CDR2 is SYGVNS in the germline V gene. The CDR3 DNA reads TGTGCCAGCACGGACAGGATTTCTGGGGCCAACGTCCTGACTTTC. This translates into CASTDRISGANVLTF.

The CDR3 is CASSSGQRPYGYTF. In DNA form, the CDR3 reads TGTGCCAGTAGTAGTGGACAGCGCCCCTATGGCTACACCTTC. V and J are TRBV19 and TRBJ1-2; perhaps TRBD1 as D (6 bases). The germline CDR1 and CDR2 sequences are LNHDA and SQIVND (reference sequence). CDR3 length: 14 amino acids. V lost 4 bases to trimming and J lost 4 bases, with 13 bases between them. Looking up the rest from reference TRBV19 and TRBJ1-2 gives the full variable domain: DGGITQSPKYLFRKEGQNVTLSCEQNLNHDAMYWYRQDPGQGLRLIYYSQIVNDFQKGDIAEGYSVSREKKESFPLTVTSAQKNPTAFYLCASSSGQRPYGYTFGSGTRLTVV.

Only one count was recorded for this clone. The rearrangement uses TRBV24-1 and TRBJ2-1, with a weak D call TRBD2 (5 bases). The CDR3 runs 13 residues. Germline lookup yields CDR1 KGHDR and CDR2 SFDVKD. V was pared by 3 bases and J by 9 bases, with 11 bases between. CDR3 sequence: CATSDPGRGEQFF. Here the CDR3 DNA reads TGTGCCACCAGTGATCCCGGCCGGGGTGAGCAGTTCTTC.

The chain has TRBV4-2 and TRBJ2-1; 7 bases line up with TRBD2. Germline V CDR1 and CDR2: LGHNA, YNFKEQ. The CDR3 is 11 amino acids. Trimming cost V 5 bases and J 8 bases; bases outside gene matches: 0. The CDR3 DNA sequence: TGTGCCAGCAGCGGGGGGGATGAGCAGTTCTTC. It specifies CASSGGDEQFF.

As concerns this clone: One end of the junction varies from germline; a read error may be responsible. The same CDR3 can be traced to other DNA sequences in this sample. The rearrangement uses TRBV19 and TRBJ1-1; 8 positions agree with TRBD1. Germline values: CDR1 LNHDA, CDR2 SQIVND (reference sequence). The CDR3 sequence is 14 residues long. Here the CDR3 DNA reads TGTGCCAGTCGCAACAGGGGGTTGAATACTGAAGCTTTCTTT. Its translation: CASRNRGLNTEAFF.

V and J are TRBV30 and TRBJ2-3, with 10 nucleotides matching TRBD2. There are 15 residues in the CDR3. The germline gives CDR1 GTSNPN, CDR2 SVGIG (reference sequence). V trimming: 0 bases; J trimming: 1 base; junction bases outside the gene matches: 1. CDR3 sequence reads: CAWSVGTSGTDTQYF. The CDR3 DNA follows: TGTGCCTGGAGTGTAGGGACTAGCGGCACAGATACGCAGTATTTT.

The chain has TRBV6-5 and TRBJ2-7, with 7 nucleotides matching TRBD1. The CDR3 spans 13 residues. J was trimmed by 6 bases and V by 6 bases; bases with no gene match: 8. The germline CDR1 and CDR2 sequences are MNHEY and SVGAGI. CDR3 residues: CASRPTGASEQYF. Written as DNA, the CDR3 is TGTGCCAGCAGGCCCACAGGGGCCTCCGAGCAGTACTTC.

The chain combines TRBV7-9 with TRBJ1-5; tentative D call: TRBD1 (5 bases). CDR1 is SEHNR, CDR2 FQNEAQ, per germline (reference sequence). With 2 bases removed from V and 9 bases from J, the gap between germline ends came to 8 bases. The CDR3 has 12 residues. This CDR3 is CASSLRGLPQHF. Here the CDR3 DNA reads TGTGCCAGCAGCTTAAGGGGTCTGCCCCAGCATTTT.

The chain has TRBV21-1 and TRBJ1-5; the DNA was not used to check the table's D call, TRBD1. TRBV21-1 is a recognized pseudogene. The CDR3 spans 19 residues. CDR3 DNA: TGTGCCAGCAGCACTACGACAGGGGGAGACCTTTATAGCAATCAGCCCCAGCATTTT. Translated, it gives CASSTTTGGDLYSNQPQHF.

The chain combines TRBV27 with TRBJ2-1; TRBD2 matches 8 bases. Germline loops: CDR1 MNHEY, CDR2 SMNVEV (reference sequence). J was trimmed by 4 bases and V by 2 bases; bases with no gene match: 4. This CDR3 has 15 residues. The DNA for the CDR3 is TGTGCCAGCAGTTTAGGTACTAGCGGTTACAATGAGCAGTTCTTC. Protein product: CASSLGTSGYNEQFF.

This CDR3 is CASSPTGTEQYF. The CDR3 nucleotides read TGTGCCAGCAGCCCAACCGGGACTGAGCAGTACTTC. The rearrangement links TRBV12-3 or TRBV12-4 to TRBJ2-7; D perhaps matches TRBD2 (6 bases). The CDR3 totals 12 residues. The V gene lost 6 bases and the J gene lost 7 bases, with 13 bases spanning the gap.

The gene calls are TRBV6-2 or TRBV6-3 and TRBJ1-2, with D maybe TRBD1 (5 bases). The CDR3 extends over 15 amino acids. Looked up from germline, CDR1 is MNHEY and CDR2 is SVGEGT. Trimming cost V 2 bases and J 6 bases, with 16 bases left between them. The DNA for the CDR3 is TGTGCCAGCAGTTACAATTGGTGGGGCGCCAATGGCTACACCTTC. This sequence encodes CASSYNWWGANGYTF.

This clone was found once. V and J are TRBV12-3 or TRBV12-4 and TRBJ1-4; possibly TRBD1 for D (6 bases). This CDR3 region has 11 residues. V lost 1 base and J 13 bases, leaving 7 bases between the germline ends. CDR3 bases: TGTGCCAGCAGTTTAGGCAGGGGACTGTTTTTT. Amino acids: CASSLGRGLFF.